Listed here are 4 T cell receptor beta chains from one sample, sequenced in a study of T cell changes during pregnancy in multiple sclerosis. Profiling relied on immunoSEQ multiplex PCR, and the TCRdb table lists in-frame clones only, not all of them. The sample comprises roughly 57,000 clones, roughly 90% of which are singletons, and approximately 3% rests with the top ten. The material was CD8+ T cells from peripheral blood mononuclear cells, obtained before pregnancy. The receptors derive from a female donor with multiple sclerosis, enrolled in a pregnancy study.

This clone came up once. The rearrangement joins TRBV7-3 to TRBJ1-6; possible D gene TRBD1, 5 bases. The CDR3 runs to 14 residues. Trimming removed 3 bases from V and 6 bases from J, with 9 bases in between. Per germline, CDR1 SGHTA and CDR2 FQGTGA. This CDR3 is CASSFGGSNSPLHF. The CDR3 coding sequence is TGTGCCAGCAGCTTCGGGGGAAGTAATTCACCCCTCCACTTT.

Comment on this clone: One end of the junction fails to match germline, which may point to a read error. The DNA of the CDR3 is TGTGCCAGCAGCCGGGGCCACAGGGGATTTCCCTTC. Its protein product is CASSRGHRGFPF. The chain combines TRBV7-9 with TRBJ1-2, with 7 bases aligning to TRBD1. The CDR3 is made up of 12 amino acids. CDR1 SEHNR and CDR2 FQNEAQ come from the germline V gene (reference sequence).

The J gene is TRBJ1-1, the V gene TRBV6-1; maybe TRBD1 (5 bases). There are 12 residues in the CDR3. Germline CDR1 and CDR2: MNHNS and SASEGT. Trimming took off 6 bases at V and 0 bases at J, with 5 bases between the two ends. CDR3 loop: CASRQVNTEAFF. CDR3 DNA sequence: TGTGCCAGCAGACAGGTGAACACTGAAGCTTTCTTT.

The CDR3 protein is CASWGGSDNEQFF. CDR3 DNA sequence: TGTGCCAGTTGGGGGGGGTCCGACAATGAGCAGTTCTTC. The V and J genes are TRBV5-4 and TRBJ2-1; 7 bases match TRBD2. Germline CDR1 reads SGHNT; CDR2 reads YYREEE (reference sequence). The ends lost 8 bases at V and 5 bases at J; junction bases unmatched: 7. This CDR3 is built from 13 residues. The whole variable domain, remainder taken from reference TRBV5-4 and TRBJ2-1, is ETGVTQSPTHLIKTRGQQVTLRCSSQSGHNTVSWYQQALGQGPQFIFQYYREEENGRGNFPPRFSGLQFPNYSSELNVNALELDDSALYLCASWGGSDNEQFFGPGTRLTVL.